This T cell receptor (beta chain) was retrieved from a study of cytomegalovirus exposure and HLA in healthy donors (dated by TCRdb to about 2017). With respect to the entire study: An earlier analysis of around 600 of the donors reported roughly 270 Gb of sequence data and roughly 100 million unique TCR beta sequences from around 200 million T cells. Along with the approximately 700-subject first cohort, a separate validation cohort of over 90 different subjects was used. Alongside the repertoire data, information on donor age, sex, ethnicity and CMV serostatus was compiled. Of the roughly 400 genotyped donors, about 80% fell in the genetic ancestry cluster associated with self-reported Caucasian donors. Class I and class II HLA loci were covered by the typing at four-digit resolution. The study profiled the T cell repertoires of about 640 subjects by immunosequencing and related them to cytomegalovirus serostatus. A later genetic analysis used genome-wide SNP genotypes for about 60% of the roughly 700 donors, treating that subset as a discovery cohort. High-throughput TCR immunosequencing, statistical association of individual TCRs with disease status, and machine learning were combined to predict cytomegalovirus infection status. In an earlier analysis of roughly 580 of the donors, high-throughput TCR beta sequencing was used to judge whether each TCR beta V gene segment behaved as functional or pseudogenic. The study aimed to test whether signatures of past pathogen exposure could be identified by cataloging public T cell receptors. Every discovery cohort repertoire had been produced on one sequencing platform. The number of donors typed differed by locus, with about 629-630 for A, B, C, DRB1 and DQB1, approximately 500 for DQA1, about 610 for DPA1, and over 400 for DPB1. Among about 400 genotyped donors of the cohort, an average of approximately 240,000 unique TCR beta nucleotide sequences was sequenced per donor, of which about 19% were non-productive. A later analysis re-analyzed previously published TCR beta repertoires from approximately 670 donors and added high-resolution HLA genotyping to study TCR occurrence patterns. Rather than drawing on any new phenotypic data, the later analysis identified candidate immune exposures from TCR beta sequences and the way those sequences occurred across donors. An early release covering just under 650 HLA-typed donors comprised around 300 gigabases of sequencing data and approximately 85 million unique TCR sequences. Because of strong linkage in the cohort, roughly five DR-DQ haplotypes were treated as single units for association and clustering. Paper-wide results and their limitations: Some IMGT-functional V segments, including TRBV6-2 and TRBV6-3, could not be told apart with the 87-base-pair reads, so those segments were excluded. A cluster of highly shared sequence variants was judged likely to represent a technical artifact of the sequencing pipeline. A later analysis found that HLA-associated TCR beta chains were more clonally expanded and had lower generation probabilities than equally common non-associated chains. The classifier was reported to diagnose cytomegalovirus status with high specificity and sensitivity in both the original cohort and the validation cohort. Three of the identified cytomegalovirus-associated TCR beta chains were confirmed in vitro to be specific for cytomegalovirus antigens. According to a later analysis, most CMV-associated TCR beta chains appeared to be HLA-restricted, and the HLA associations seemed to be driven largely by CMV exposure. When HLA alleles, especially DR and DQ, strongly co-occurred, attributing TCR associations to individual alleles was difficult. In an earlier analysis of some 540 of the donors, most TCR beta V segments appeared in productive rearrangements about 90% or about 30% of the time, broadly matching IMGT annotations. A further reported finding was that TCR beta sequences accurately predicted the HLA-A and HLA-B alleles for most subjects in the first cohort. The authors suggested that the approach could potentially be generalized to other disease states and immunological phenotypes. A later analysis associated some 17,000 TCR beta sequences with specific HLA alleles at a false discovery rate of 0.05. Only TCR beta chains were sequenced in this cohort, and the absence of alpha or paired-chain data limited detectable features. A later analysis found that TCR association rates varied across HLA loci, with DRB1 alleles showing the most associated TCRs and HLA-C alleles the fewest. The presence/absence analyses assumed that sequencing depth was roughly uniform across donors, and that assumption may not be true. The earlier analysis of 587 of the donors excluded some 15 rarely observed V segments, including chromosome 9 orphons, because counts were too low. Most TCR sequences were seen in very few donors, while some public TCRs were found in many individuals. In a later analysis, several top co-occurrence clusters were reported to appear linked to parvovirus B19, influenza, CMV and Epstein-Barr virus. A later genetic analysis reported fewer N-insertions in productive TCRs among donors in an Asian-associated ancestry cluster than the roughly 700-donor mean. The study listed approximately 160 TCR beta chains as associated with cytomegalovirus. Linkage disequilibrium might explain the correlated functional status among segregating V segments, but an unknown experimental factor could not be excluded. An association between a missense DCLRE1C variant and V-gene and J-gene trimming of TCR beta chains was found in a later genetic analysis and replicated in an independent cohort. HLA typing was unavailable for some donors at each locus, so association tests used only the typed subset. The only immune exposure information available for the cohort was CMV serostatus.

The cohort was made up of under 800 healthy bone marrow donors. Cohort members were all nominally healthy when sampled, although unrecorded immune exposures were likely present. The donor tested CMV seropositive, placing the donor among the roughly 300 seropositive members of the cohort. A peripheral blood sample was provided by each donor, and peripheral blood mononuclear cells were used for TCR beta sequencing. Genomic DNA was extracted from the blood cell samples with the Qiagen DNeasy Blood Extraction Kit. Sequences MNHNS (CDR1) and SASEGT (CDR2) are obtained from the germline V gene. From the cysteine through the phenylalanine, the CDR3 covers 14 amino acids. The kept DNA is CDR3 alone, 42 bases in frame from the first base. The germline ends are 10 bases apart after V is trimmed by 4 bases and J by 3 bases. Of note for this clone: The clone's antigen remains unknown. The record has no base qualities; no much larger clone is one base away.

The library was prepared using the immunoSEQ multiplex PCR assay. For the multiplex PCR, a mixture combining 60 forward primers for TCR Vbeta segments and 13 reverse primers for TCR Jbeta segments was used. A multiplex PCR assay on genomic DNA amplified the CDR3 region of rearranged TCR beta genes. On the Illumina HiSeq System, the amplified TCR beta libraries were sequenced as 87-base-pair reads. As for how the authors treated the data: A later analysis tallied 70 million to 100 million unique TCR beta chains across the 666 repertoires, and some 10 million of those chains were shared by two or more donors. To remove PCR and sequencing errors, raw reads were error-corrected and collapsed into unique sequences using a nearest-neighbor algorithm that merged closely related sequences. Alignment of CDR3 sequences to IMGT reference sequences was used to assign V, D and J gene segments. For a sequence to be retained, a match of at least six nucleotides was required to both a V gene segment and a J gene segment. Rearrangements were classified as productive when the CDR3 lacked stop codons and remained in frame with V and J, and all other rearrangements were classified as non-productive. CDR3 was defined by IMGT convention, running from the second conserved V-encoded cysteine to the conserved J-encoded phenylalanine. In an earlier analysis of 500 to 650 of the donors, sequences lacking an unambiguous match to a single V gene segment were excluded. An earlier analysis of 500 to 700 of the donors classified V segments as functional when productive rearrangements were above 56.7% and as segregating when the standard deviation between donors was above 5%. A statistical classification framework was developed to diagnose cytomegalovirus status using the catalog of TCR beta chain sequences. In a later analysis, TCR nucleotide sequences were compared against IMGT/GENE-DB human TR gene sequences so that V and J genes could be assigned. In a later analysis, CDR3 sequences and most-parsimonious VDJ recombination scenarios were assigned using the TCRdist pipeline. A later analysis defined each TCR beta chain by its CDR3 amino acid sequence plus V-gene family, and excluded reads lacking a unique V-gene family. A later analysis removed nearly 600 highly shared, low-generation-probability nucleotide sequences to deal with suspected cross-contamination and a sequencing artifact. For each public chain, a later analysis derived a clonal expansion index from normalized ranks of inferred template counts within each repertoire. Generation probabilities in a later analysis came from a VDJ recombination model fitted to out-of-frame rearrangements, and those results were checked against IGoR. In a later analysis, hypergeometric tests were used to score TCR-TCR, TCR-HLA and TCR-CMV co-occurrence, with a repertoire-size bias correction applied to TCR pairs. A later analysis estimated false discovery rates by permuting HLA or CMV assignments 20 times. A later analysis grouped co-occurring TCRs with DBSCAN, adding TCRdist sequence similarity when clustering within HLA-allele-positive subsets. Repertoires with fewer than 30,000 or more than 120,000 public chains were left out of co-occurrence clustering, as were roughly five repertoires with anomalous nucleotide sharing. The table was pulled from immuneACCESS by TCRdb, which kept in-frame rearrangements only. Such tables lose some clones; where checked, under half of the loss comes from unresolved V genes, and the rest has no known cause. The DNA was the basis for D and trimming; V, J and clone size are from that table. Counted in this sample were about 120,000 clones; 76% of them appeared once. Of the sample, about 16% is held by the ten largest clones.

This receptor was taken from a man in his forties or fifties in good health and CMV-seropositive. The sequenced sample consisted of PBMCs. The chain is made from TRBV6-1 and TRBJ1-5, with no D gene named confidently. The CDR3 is CASSGRGINQPQHF. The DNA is TGTGCCAGCAGTGGGCGGGGTATCAATCAGCCCCAGCATTTT.